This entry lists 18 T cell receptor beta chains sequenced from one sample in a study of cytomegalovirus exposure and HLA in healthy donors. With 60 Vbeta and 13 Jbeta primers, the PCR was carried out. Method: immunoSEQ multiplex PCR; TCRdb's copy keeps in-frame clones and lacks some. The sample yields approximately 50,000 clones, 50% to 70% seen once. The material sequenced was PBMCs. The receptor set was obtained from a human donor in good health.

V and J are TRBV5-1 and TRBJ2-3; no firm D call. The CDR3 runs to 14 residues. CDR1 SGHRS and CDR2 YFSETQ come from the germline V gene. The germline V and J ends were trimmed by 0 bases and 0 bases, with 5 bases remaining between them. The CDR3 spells CASSLGGSTDTQYF. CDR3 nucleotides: TGCGCCAGCAGCTTGGGCGGAAGCACAGATACGCAGTATTTT.

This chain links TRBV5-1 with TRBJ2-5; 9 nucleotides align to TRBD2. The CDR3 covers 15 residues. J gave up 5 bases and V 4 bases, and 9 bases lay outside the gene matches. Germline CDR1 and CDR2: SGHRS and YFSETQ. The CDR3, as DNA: TGCGCCAGCAGCCGAATAGCGGGGGAGCGGGAGACCCAGTACTTC. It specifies CASSRIAGERETQYF.

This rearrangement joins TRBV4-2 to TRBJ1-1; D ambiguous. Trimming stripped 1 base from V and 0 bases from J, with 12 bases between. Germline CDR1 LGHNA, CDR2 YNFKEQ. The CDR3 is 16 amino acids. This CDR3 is CASSQGYARMNTEAFF. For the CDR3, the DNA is TGTGCCAGCAGCCAAGGATATGCCAGGATGAACACTGAAGCTTTCTTT.

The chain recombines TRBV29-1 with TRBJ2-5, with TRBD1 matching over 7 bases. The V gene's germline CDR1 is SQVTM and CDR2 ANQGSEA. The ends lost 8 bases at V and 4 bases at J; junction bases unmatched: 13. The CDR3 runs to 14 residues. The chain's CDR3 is CSISRGTAAETQYF. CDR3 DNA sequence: TGCAGCATCTCAAGGGGGACAGCTGCAGAGACCCAGTACTTC.

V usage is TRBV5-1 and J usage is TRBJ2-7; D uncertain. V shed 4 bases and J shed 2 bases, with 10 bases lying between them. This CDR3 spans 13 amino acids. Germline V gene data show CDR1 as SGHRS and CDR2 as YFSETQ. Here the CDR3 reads CASSLVSPYEQYF. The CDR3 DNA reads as TGCGCCAGCAGCCTGGTCTCCCCCTACGAGCAGTACTTC.

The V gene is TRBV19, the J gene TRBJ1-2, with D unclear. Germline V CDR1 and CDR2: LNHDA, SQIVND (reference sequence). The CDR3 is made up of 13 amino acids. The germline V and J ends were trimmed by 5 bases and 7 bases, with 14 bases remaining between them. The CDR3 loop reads CASSRSDPTGYTF. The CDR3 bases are TGTGCCAGTAGTCGCTCAGATCCCACTGGCTACACCTTC.

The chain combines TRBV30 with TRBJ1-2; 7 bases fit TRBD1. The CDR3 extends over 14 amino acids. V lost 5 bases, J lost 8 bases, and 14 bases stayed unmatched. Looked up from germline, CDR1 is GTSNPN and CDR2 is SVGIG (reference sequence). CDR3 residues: CAWANFDRVKGYTF. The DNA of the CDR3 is TGTGCCTGGGCCAACTTTGACAGGGTAAAGGGCTACACCTTC.

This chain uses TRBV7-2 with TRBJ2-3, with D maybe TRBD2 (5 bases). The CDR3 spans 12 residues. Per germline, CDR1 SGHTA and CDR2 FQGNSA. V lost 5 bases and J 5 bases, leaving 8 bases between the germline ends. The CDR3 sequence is CASSQGGDTQYF. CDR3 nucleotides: TGTGCCAGCAGCCAAGGAGGAGATACGCAGTATTTT.

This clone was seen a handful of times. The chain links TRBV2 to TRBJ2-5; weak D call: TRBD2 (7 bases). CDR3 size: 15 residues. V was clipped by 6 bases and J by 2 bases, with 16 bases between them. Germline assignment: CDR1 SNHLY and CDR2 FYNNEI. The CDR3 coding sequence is TGTGCCAGCAGGCTAGGCGGGGGCGCACAAGAGACCCAGTACTTC. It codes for CASRLGGGAQETQYF.

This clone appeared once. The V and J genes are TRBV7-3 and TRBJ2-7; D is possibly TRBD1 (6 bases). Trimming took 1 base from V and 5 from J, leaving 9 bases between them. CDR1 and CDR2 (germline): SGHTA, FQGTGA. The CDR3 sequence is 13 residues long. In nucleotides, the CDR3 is TGTGCCAGCAGCTTAAATGGGGGCCACGAGCAGTACTTC. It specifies CASSLNGGHEQYF.

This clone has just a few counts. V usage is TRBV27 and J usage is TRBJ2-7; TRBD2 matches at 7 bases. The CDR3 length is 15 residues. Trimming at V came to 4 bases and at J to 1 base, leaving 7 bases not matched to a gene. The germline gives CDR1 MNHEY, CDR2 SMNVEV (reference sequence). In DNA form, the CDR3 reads TGTGCCAGCAGTTCGGGGGGAGGTGGGTCCTACGAGCAGTACTTC. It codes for CASSSGGGGSYEQYF.

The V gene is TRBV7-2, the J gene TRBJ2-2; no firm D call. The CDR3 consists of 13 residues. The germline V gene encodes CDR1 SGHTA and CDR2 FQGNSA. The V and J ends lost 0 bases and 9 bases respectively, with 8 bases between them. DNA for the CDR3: TGTGCCAGCAGCTTAGCAAGTAGCAGGGAGCTGTTTTTT. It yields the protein CASSLASSRELFF.

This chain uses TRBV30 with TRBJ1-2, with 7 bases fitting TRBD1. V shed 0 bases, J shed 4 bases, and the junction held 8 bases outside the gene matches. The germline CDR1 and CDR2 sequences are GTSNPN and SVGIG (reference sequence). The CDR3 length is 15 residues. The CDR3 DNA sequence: TGTGCCTGGAGTGTACAGGGGAGTAGAGCCTATGGCTACACCTTC. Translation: CAWSVQGSRAYGYTF.

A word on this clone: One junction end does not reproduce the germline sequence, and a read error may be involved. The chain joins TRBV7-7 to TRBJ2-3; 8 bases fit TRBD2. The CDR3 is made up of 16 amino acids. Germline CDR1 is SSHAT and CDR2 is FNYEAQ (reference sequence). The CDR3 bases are TGTGCTAGCAGCTCGGGAGACCGGGGGGGGTCAGATACGCAGTATTTT. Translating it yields CASSSGDRGGSDTQYF.

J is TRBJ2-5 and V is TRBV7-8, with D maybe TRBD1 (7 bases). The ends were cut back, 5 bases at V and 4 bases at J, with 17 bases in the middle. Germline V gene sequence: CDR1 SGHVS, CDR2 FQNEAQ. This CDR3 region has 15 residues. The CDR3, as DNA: TGTGCCAGCAGCCCGTATGGTCAGGGGGGAGAGACCCAGTACTTC. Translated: CASSPYGQGGETQYF.

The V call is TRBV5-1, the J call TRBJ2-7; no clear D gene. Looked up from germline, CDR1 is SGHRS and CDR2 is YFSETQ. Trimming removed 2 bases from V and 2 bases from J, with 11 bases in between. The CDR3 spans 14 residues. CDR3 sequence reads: CASSLIVSPYEQYF. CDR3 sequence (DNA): TGCGCCAGCAGCTTAATTGTCTCTCCCTACGAGCAGTACTTC.

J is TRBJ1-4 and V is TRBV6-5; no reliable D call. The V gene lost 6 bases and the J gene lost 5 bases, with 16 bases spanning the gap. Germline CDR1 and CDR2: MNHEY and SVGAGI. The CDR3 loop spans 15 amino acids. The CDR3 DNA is TGTGCCAGCAGCCGGATACGAGGGAGGAATGAAAAACTGTTTTTT. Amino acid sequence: CASSRIRGRNEKLFF.

The CDR3, as DNA: TGTGCCAGCAGTGAAGAGGAAGGGGCGCAGCAGCCCCAGCATTTT. Translated, it gives CASSEEEGAQQPQHF. The chain carries TRBV2 and TRBJ1-5; the D gene is possibly TRBD1 (5 bases). This CDR3 contains 15 residues. The germline gives CDR1 SNHLY, CDR2 FYNNEI. V was cut by 1 base and J by 7 bases, with 14 bases left in between.